The clone carrying this TCR beta chain was observed a handful of times. As yet, its antigen is unknown. This entry belongs to a study of blood T cells in healthy people across ages. Study-level information: About one barcoded beta molecule was captured per two T cells (by template switching). The study's findings and limits: Older age coincided with a roughly linear decline in TCR beta diversity per million T cells.

A second PCR, run for about 6 to 12 cycles, used a sample-barcoded 5' primer plus a J-beta primer mix. Tags on each cDNA molecule came from a template-switch adaptor with 12 random nucleotides. A single record per CDR3 protein comes from TCRdb applying MiXCR to the 5' RACE reads. This table holds roughly 1.7 million distinct CDR3 sequences, roughly 32% found once. With 3 bases removed from V and 4 bases from J, the gap between germline ends came to 13 bases. The CDR3 consists of 14 residues. The germline V gene encodes CDR1 SGDLS and CDR2 YYNGEE. Isolation recovered at least 6.5 million PBMCs from every sample.

The chain is built from TRBV9 and TRBJ1-2; D remains ambiguous. Sequencing input: blood. This clonotype originated in a woman aged 30 to 39 in good health. For the CDR3, the DNA is TGTGCCAGCAGCGCGCAGTTCGCAATCTATGGCTACACCTTC. Encoded protein: CASSAQFAIYGYTF.